The rows below give T cell receptor beta chains drawn from one sample of a study of CD8 T cells in ankylosing spondylitis. In TCRdb, the 5' RACE reads were re-called with MiXCR into one record per CDR3 protein. The sample comprises just under 550,000 distinct CDR3 sequences, 10% to 15% of which are singletons, and under 7.5% rests with the top ten. The sequenced sample was blood, either unsorted or a sorted T cell fraction (not recorded which). These receptors originate from a male donor with ankylosing spondylitis. The CDR3 runs from the conserved cysteine through the conserved F or W. A D gene is named only where the DNA matches it firmly. Rows give clone size only sometimes, using once, few, many, or a class for an expanded clone.

v_call	clone_size	j_call	d_call	cdr3_nt	cdr3_aa
TRBV29-1	NA	TRBJ1-1	NA	TGCAGCGTGGCCGGGAGGAACACTGAAGCTTTCTTT	CSVAGRNTEAFF
TRBV10-2	few	TRBJ2-7	TRBD2	TGCGCCAGCCGACTAGCGGGAGGGCCCATGAACGAGCAGTACTTC	CASRLAGGPMNEQYF
TRBV12-3/TRBV12-4	many	TRBJ2-5	NA	TGTGCCAGCAGTTTAAACAGTCAAGAGACCCAGTACTTC	CASSLNSQETQYF
TRBV2	NA	TRBJ1-4	TRBD1	TGTGCCAGCAGCGGGACAGGGGCTGAAAAACTGTTTTTT	CASSGTGAEKLFF
TRBV24-1	few	TRBJ2-5	TRBD1	TGTGCCACCAGTGAGCCTACAGGGGGCGAGTTTTATGGGACCCAGTACTTC	CATSEPTGGEFYGTQYF
TRBV11-3	once	TRBJ2-1	NA	TGTGCCAGCAGTCGTTTCGGGGGCACCTACAATGAGCAGTTCTTC	CASSRFGGTYNEQFF
TRBV7-8	few	TRBJ2-3	NA	TGTGCCAGCAGCCCATTAGCTAGTTACACAGATACGCAGTATTTT	CASSPLASYTDTQYF
TRBV5-1	many	TRBJ1-5	TRBD1	TGCGCCAGCAGGTCCGGGACAGACAATCAGCCCCAGCATTTT	CASRSGTDNQPQHF
TRBV7-9	many	TRBJ2-4	NA	TGTGCCAGCAGCCCATTTCGGGGTTCTTCCAAAAACATTCAGTACTTC	CASSPFRGSSKNIQYF
TRBV10-1	few	TRBJ2-1	TRBD1	TGCGCCAGCAGTGACTTCGGGACAGGAAAAGACGAGCAGTTCTTC	CASSDFGTGKDEQFF
TRBV18	NA	TRBJ1-1	NA	TGTGCCAGCTCACCACTAACCATCGACACTGAAGCTTTCTTT	CASSPLTIDTEAFF
TRBV29-1	few	TRBJ1-5	NA	TGCAGCGTTGATAGAAGCAATCAGCCCCAGCATTTT	CSVDRSNQPQHF
TRBV5-6	NA	TRBJ1-1	TRBD1	TGTGCCAGCAACAAACTACAGGGGGAAGCTTTCTTT	CASNKLQGEAFF
TRBV20-1	NA	TRBJ2-3	NA	TGCAGTGCACTGCAGGGACTTAGCACAGATACGCAGTATTTT	CSALQGLSTDTQYF
TRBV12-3/TRBV12-4	few	TRBJ2-2	NA	TGTGCCAGCAGACTTTCGGGCGGGCTGTTTTTT	CASRLSGGLFF
TRBV12-3/TRBV12-4	few	TRBJ1-6	NA	TGTGCCAGCAGGGGGGACTCCTATAATTCACCCCTCCACTTT	CASRGDSYNSPLHF